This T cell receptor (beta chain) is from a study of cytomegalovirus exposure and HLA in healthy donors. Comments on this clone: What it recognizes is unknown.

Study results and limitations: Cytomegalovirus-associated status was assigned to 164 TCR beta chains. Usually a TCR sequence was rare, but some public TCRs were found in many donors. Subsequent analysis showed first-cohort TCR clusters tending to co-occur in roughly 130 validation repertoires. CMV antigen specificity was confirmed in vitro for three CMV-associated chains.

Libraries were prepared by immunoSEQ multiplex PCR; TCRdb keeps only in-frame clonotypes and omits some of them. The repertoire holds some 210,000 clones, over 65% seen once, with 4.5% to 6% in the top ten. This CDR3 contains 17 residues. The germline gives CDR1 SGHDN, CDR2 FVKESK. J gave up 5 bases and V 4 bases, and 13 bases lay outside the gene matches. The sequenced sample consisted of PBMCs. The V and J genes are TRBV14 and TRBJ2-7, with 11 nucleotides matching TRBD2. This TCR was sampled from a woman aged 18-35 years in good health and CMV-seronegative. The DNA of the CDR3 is TGTGCCAGCAGCCCCGGGGTAGCGGGAGGGCCGTACAACGAGCAGTACTTC. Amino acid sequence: CASSPGVAGGPYNEQYF.